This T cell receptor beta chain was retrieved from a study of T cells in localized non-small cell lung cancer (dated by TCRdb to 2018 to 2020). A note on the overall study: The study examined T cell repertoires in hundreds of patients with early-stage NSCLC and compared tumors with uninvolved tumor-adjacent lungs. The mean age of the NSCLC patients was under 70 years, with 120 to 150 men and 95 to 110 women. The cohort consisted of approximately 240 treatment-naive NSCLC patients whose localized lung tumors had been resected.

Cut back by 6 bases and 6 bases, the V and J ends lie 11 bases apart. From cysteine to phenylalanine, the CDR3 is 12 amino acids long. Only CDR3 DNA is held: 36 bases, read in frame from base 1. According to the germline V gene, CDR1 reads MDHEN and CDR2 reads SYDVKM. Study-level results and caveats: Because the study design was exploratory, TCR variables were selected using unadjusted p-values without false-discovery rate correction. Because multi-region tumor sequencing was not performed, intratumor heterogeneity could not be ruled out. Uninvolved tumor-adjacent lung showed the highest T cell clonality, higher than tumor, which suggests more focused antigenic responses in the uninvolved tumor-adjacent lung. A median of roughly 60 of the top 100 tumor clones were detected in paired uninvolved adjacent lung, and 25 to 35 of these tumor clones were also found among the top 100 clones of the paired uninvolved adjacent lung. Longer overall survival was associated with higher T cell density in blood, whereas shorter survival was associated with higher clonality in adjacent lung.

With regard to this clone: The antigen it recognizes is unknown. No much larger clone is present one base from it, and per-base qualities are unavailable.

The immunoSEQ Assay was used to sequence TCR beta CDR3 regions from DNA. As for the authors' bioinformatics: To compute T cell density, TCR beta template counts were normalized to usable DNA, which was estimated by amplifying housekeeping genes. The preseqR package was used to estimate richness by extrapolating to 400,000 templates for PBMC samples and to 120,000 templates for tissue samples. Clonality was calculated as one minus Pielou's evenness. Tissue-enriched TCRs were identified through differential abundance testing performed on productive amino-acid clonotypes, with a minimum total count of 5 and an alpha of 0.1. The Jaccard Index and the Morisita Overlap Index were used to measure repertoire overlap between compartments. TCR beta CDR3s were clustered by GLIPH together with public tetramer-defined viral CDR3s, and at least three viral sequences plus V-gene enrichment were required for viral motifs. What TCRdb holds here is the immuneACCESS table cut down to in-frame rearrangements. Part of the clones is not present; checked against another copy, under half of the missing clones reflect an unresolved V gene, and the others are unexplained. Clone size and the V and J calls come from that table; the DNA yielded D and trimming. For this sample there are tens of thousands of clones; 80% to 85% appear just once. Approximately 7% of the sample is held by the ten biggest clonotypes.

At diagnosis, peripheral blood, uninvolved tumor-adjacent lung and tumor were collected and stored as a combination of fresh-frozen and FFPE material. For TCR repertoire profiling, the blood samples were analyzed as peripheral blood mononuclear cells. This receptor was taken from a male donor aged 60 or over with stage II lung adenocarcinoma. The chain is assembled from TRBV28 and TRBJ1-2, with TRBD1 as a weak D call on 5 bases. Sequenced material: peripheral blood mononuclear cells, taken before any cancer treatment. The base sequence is TGTGCCAGCAGGGGCCAGGGAAATGGCTACACCTTC. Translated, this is CASRGQGNGYTF.